This entry is about one TCR beta chain. Its antigen is unknown. The sample is drawn from a study of STAT5B mutations in CD4+ large granular lymphocyte leukemia. Study outcomes and limitations: Compared with healthy controls (2/35), patient top clones favored TRBV06 (8/27). CD4-sorted patient repertoires seemed more clonal than healthy CD4+ repertoires. Higher CD4+ than CD8+ T-LGLL clonality might reflect small sample size.

The method was immunoSEQ multiplex PCR; TCRdb's version includes in-frame clones alone and lacks a portion of them. The sample lists around 33,000 clones, 65% to 85% occurring once. V shed 5 bases, J shed 3 bases, and the junction held 5 bases outside the gene matches. The CDR3 sequence is 15 residues long. CDR1 and CDR2 (germline): MGHRA, YSYEKL. Buffy coats from healthy blood donors served as controls. Sequences were obtained from CD4+ T cells from blood buffy coats. This chain links TRBV4-1 with TRBJ2-1; TRBD2 agrees at 9 bases. This TCR was recovered from a human donor in good health. CDR3 sequence (DNA): TGCGCCAGCAGCACCCAAGCGGGGGGCTACAATGAGCAGTTCTTC. Protein sequence: CASSTQAGGYNEQFF.